This TCR beta chain was identified in a study of blood T cell repertoires in COVID-19. TCRdb's copy holds only in-frame clones and misses some; the assay was immunoSEQ multiplex PCR. Seen here are 250,000 to 350,000 clones, over 80% observed once, and the top ten hold 4.1%. The CDR3 runs to 14 residues. V lost 7 bases and J 1 base, leaving 14 bases between the germline ends. CDR1 MNHEY and CDR2 SVGAGI come from the germline V gene. Sample: peripheral blood. The chain couples TRBV6-5 to TRBJ2-7; weak D call: TRBD2 (5 bases). The clonotype originates from a woman aged 50 to 65 with active or convalescent COVID-19. As DNA, the CDR3 is TGTGCCAGCACGAAGGAACGGGGTTCCTACGAGCAGTACTTC. Its protein is CASTKERGSYEQYF.